These 7 T cell receptor beta chains share one sample of origin, sequenced in a study of T cell responses to AZD1222 COVID-19 vaccine. TCRdb keeps only in-frame clones here, not all; method: immunoSEQ multiplex PCR. The table lists 150,000 or so clones, 90% of them singletons. The sequencing used peripheral blood, collected on day 0 of AZD1222 vaccination. The receptor set was obtained from an adult in good health.

The chain has TRBV7-8 and TRBJ2-2, with D possibly being TRBD1 or TRBD2 (5 bases each). This CDR3 spans 15 amino acids. V was cut by 3 bases and J by 6 bases, with 14 bases left in between. The germline V gene encodes CDR1 SGHVS and CDR2 FQNEAQ. The CDR3: CASSFRDRGAGELFF. As DNA, the CDR3 is TGTGCCAGCAGCTTCCGGGACCGGGGCGCCGGGGAGCTGTTTTTT.

V and J are TRBV7-9 and TRBJ1-1; D ambiguous. There are 13 residues in the CDR3. Germline V lookup: CDR1 SEHNR, CDR2 FQNEAQ (reference sequence). V was shortened by 7 bases and J by 4 bases, with 13 bases between the two germline ends. The CDR3 loop reads CASTAGSRTEAFF. CDR3 sequence (DNA): TGTGCCAGCACCGCCGGGTCTCGCACTGAAGCTTTCTTT. Variable domain in full (rest from reference TRBV7-9 and TRBJ1-1): DTGVSQNPRHKITKRGQNVTFRCDPISEHNRLYWYRQTLGQGPEFLTYFQNEAQLEKSRLLSDRFSAERPKGSFSTLEIQRTEQGDSAMYLCASTAGSRTEAFFGQGTRLTVV.

This clone was seen a single time. The gene calls are TRBV11-2 and TRBJ2-2; possible D gene TRBD2, 6 bases. The CDR3 covers 14 residues. V was cut by 3 bases and J by 7 bases, with 12 bases left in between. CDR1 is SGHAT and CDR2 is FQNNGV in the germline V gene. This CDR3 is CASSLTRTGGELFF. The DNA of the CDR3 is TGTGCCAGCAGCTTGACTAGGACTGGCGGGGAGCTGTTTTTT.

This clone has a single count. The chain combines TRBV18 with TRBJ1-4; 7 bases fit TRBD1. The CDR3 contains 13 residues. The J segment lost 4 bases and the V segment lost 5 bases, leaving 1 base of the junction unmatched. Germline V gene sequence: CDR1 KGHSH, CDR2 LQKENI. The CDR3 region has the DNA TGTGCCAGCTCAGGGACAGATAATGAAAAACTGTTTTTT. It translates to CASSGTDNEKLFF.

This sequence joins TRBV19 and TRBJ2-7; maybe TRBD1 (5 bases). The length of the CDR3 is 14 residues. CDR1 is LNHDA and CDR2 is SQIVND in the germline V gene (reference sequence). V lost 3 bases, J lost 3 bases, and 12 bases lay in between. CDR3 sequence reads: CASSMNQGNYEQYF. The CDR3 nucleotides are TGTGCCAGTAGTATGAACCAGGGCAACTACGAGCAGTACTTC.

In nucleotides, the CDR3 is TGTGCCAGCAGTTCCGAAGGCTCCTACAATGAGCAGTTCTTC. Translated, it gives CASSSEGSYNEQFF. This chain connects TRBV27 to TRBJ2-1; D is uncertain. Germline V gives CDR1 MNHEY, CDR2 SMNVEV (reference sequence). V dropped 4 bases and J dropped 0 bases, with 7 bases sitting between them. CDR3 size: 14 residues.

CDR3 in DNA: TGTGCCAGCAGCTCGGGACCGCCCGTGTCTAATGAAAAACTGTTTTTT. Protein sequence: CASSSGPPVSNEKLFF. V and J are TRBV7-2 and TRBJ1-4; possible D gene TRBD1, 5 bases. CDR1 and CDR2 (germline): SGHTA, FQGNSA. The CDR3 has 16 amino acids. V shed 4 bases and J shed 3 bases, with 15 bases lying between them.